This T cell receptor beta chain was sequenced for a study of cytomegalovirus exposure and HLA in healthy donors. The CDR3 covers 12 residues. V was shortened by 6 bases and J by 3 bases, with 8 bases between the two germline ends. Germline values: CDR1 SGHVS, CDR2 FQNEAQ. A multiplex PCR was run with 60 Vbeta primers and 13 Jbeta primers. Generated by immunoSEQ multiplex PCR, the TCRdb table keeps only in-frame clones and is missing some. The sample consists of tens of thousands of clones, 65% to 80% of them appearing once. The V gene is TRBV7-8, the J gene TRBJ2-5; a possible D gene is TRBD2 (5 bases). Sequenced: PBMCs. This sequence originates from a woman between 45 and 65 years old in good health and CMV-seropositive. The CDR3 nucleotides read TGTGCCAGCAGTCCGGGAAAAGAGACCCAGTACTTC. Its translation is CASSPGKETQYF.